This TCR beta chain came from a study of blood T cell repertoires in COVID-19. Overall study context: Sites across the United States, Italy and Spain contributed samples from acute and convalescent COVID-19. T cells, B-cell-depleted T cells, or PBMCs supplied cDNA or gDNA.

In the authors' workflow: It was from reference gene primer amplification that nucleated cell counts were estimated. Here immunoSEQ multiplex PCR was the method, and the copy in TCRdb shows in-frame clones only, minus some. D and trimming come from the DNA, and the V and J calls and clone size come from that table. The sample records more than 110,000 clones, around 73% being singletons. This CDR3 has 15 amino acids. V shed 6 bases and J 4 bases; nucleotides not matched to a gene: 2. The V gene's germline CDR1 is SGHTA and CDR2 FQGNSA. The source is a woman between 45 and 65 years old with active or convalescent COVID-19. Sequenced: peripheral blood. J is TRBJ2-3 and V is TRBV7-2, with 15 positions matching TRBD2. CDR3 in amino acids: CASRGLAGGADTQYF. CDR3 sequence (DNA): TGTGCCAGCAGGGGACTAGCGGGGGGTGCAGATACGCAGTATTTT.